The T cell receptor beta chain under discussion was sequenced for a study of control samples from healthy donors and cancer patients. Profiling relied on immunoSEQ multiplex PCR, and the TCRdb table lists in-frame clones only, not all of them. There are fewer than 95,000 clones in the sample; about 84% occur only once, and roughly 2.1% lies in the top ten. This CDR3 spans 15 amino acids. Germline trimming cut 6 bases from V and 10 bases from J; bases unmatched to any gene: 8. Germline V gene data show CDR1 as WSHSY and CDR2 as SAAADI. The V and J genes are TRBV10-2 and TRBJ2-1; TRBD2 matches 14 bases. Sequencing used blood. The clonotype comes from a woman aged 35 to 49 in good health. The CDR3 loop reads CASRGGGTSGGEQFF. Here the CDR3 DNA reads TGCGCCAGCAGAGGGGGCGGGACTAGCGGGGGAGAGCAGTTCTTC.